This T cell receptor beta chain is drawn from a study of cytomegalovirus exposure and HLA in healthy donors. Across the study: The roughly 130 validation repertoires used the same platform as the 550 to 700 first-cohort repertoires (as reported by a later analysis). Study-level points and caveats: High specificity and sensitivity for cytomegalovirus status were reported for the classifier. The authors confirmed in vitro that a few CMV-associated chains were specific for CMV antigens.

Only in-frame clones appear in the TCRdb table, and some are missing; sequencing was by immunoSEQ multiplex PCR. This sample has under 400,000 clones; 75% to 90% occur once, and the top ten carry approximately 0.86%. Details on this clone: Its antigen is currently unknown.

Trimming removed 3 bases from V and 0 bases from J; junction bases left unmatched: 12. The CDR3 contains 19 residues. The germline CDR1 and CDR2 sequences are SGHRS and YFSETQ. Separate from the roughly 630-subject first cohort was the approximately 120-subject validation cohort, to which the donors belonged. Specimen: PBMCs. The clonotype originates from a woman aged 18-30 years in good health and CMV-seronegative. The V gene is TRBV5-1, the J gene TRBJ2-6; TRBD1 matches at 7 bases. The CDR3 DNA follows: TGCGCCAGCAGCTACTCCCGGGACAGCCTCTTCTCTGGGGCCAACGTCCTGACTTTC. It encodes CASSYSRDSLFSGANVLTF.